A selection of T cell receptor beta chains follows, all from one sample in a study of blood T cell repertoires in COVID-19. Sequenced by immunoSEQ multiplex PCR; TCRdb stores in-frame clones only, minus some. The repertoire has roughly 300,000 clones, around 87% of them found once; the top ten carry 5.3%. The sequenced material came from PBMCs or T cells enriched from blood (not recorded which). The source is a young woman who had recovered from COVID-19. The CDR3 runs from the conserved cysteine through the conserved F or W. D genes are given only for firm matches. Some rows have no size entry. The others give once, few or many, or a class for an expanded clone.

clone size	V gene	D gene	J gene	CDR3 DNA	CDR3 protein
once	TRBV5-1	-	TRBJ1-1	TGCGCCAGCAGCGGATCGGGACATACGAACACTGAAGCTTTCTTT	CASSGSGHTNTEAFF
-	TRBV11-2	-	TRBJ1-1	TGTGCCAGCAGCCCGGGGATAAACACTGAAGCTTTCTTT	CASSPGINTEAFF
-	TRBV2	TRBD2	TRBJ2-5	TGTGCCAGCAGTGTGTTTCCCCGCTTTGATAGCGGGGACCAAGAGACCCAGTACTTC	CASSVFPRFDSGDQETQYF
-	TRBV5-1	-	TRBJ2-7	TGCGCCAGCAGCGATACCCAGGGAAGCTACGAGCAGTACTTC	CASSDTQGSYEQYF
-	TRBV10-2	TRBD1	TRBJ1-2	TGCGCCAGCAGTTCGGACAGGGGCTATGGCTACACCTTC	CASSSDRGYGYTF
-	TRBV7-9	-	TRBJ1-6	TGTGCCAGCACCACCAGAGAGGAGGGCAATTCACCCCTCCACTTT	CASTTREEGNSPLHF
-	TRBV7-9	TRBD2	TRBJ2-7	TGTGCCAGCAGAGCTAGCGGGAACAGCGAAGAGCTCGAGTACTTC	CASRASGNSEELEYF
-	TRBV10-3	TRBD1	TRBJ1-2	TGTGCCATCAATAAACAGGGGAGCTATGGCTACACCTTC	CAINKQGSYGYTF
-	TRBV27	-	TRBJ1-2	TGTGCCAGCAGTACCTGGCAGGGAGGGAACTATGGCTACACCTTC	CASSTWQGGNYGYTF
-	TRBV7-2	TRBD2	TRBJ2-3	TGTGCCAGCAGCTTAGATAGGTTTGGCGGGGGGGCCGGGACAGATACGCAGTATTTT	CASSLDRFGGGAGTDTQYF
-	TRBV5-1	-	TRBJ1-4	TGCGCCAGCAGAGGACAGCCTAATGAAAAACTGTTTTTT	CASRGQPNEKLFF
-	TRBV5-1	-	TRBJ1-1	TGCGCCAGCAGCTTGGCTAGTTCGTGGAACACTGAAGCTTTCTTT	CASSLASSWNTEAFF
-	TRBV4-1	TRBD1	TRBJ1-5	TGCGCCAGCAGCCCTGGGACAGATAATCAGCCCCAGCATTTT	CASSPGTDNQPQHF
-	TRBV5-1	-	TRBJ2-7	TGCGCCAGCAGTTCCCCAGGGTACTACGAGCAGTACTTC	CASSSPGYYEQYF
once	TRBV19	TRBD1	TRBJ1-3	TGTGCCAGTAGTATCACAGGGGGAATCTCTGGAAACACCATATATTTT	CASSITGGISGNTIYF
-	TRBV9	-	TRBJ2-2	TGTGCCAGCAGCCCCTACCCGTCCGGGACTGATGGGGAGCTGTTTTTT	CASSPYPSGTDGELFF
-	TRBV7-2	-	TRBJ1-1	TGTGCCAGCAGTCTTAGCAGTGCGAGGAACACTGAAGCTTTCTTT	CASSLSSARNTEAFF
-	TRBV10-3	-	TRBJ2-3	TGTGCCATCAGTGGGAGGGAGGATACGCAGTATTTT	CAISGREDTQYF
-	TRBV5-5	-	TRBJ2-1	TGTGCCAGCAGCCCCTGGGCAAGCTACAATGAGCAGTTCTTC	CASSPWASYNEQFF
once	TRBV11-3	TRBD2	TRBJ2-1	TGTGCCAGCAGCTCCGGCGGACTAGCGGGCTCCTACAATGAGCAGTTCTTC	CASSSGGLAGSYNEQFF
-	TRBV15	TRBD1	TRBJ1-4	TGTGCCACCAGCAGAGAGAAAATTTGGGACAGGGCTGGGGAAAAACTGTTTTTT	CATSREKIWDRAGEKLFF
once	TRBV7-9	-	TRBJ1-1	TGTGCCAGCAGCTTGCAGGGGTTCACTGAAGCTTTCTTT	CASSLQGFTEAFF
-	TRBV5-8	-	TRBJ1-5	TGTGCCAGCAGCTCCGGAGACGGGAATCAGCCCCAGCATTTT	CASSSGDGNQPQHF
-	TRBV6-2/TRBV6-3	-	TRBJ2-3	TGTGCCAGCAGTTCCCGGGTTACCTCAGATACGCAGTATTTT	CASSSRVTSDTQYF
once	TRBV5-6	TRBD1	TRBJ1-5	TGTGCCAGCAGCTTGGCGGCAGGGGGCAGGCAGCCCCAGCATTTT	CASSLAAGGRQPQHF
few	TRBV7-2	-	TRBJ2-2	TGTGCCAGCAGGGTGGACAGCAACACCGGGGAGCTGTTTTTT	CASRVDSNTGELFF
-	TRBV6-4	-	TRBJ1-2	TGTGCCAGCAGTCGGACAGAAAAGGAGAACCACTATGGCTACACCTTC	CASSRTEKENHYGYTF
once	TRBV18	-	TRBJ1-5	TGTGCCAGCTCACCGGACATGCAGGGGAAAGGGGAGCCCCAGCATTTT	CASSPDMQGKGEPQHF
-	TRBV28	TRBD2	TRBJ2-3	TGTGCCAGCAGCTCCGGGACTAGCTTTAGCACAGATACGCAGTATTTT	CASSSGTSFSTDTQYF
-	TRBV28	TRBD1	TRBJ1-6	TGTGCCAGCACCACGGGACAGGGGCATTCACCCCTCCACTTT	CASTTGQGHSPLHF
once	TRBV24-1	-	TRBJ2-5	TGTGCCACCAGTGATTCCCTGGCGGAAGAGACCCAGTACTTC	CATSDSLAEETQYF
many	TRBV6-5	-	TRBJ1-1	TGTGCCAGCAGTTACACAGGGACGATGAACACTGAAGCTTTCTTT	CASSYTGTMNTEAFF
-	TRBV5-6	-	TRBJ1-5	TGTGCCAGCAGCTCGGGGGAGCTCGGAAAGCCCCAGCATTTT	CASSSGELGKPQHF
-	TRBV3-1/TRBV3-2	TRBD2	TRBJ2-7	TGTGCCAGCAGCCAATACCTAGCGGGGGCCTACGAGCAGTACTTC	CASSQYLAGAYEQYF
-	TRBV6-5	TRBD1	TRBJ1-1	TGTGCCAGCAGGGACAGGGGGCAGTCTGAAGCTTTCTTT	CASRDRGQSEAFF
-	TRBV19	TRBD1	TRBJ1-6	TGTGCCAGTAGTACCAAATCCGGGACAGGGGATTCACCCCTCCACTTT	CASSTKSGTGDSPLHF
-	TRBV27	-	TRBJ1-5	TGTGCCAGCAGCCAGACAGGATTTTTTAATCAGCCCCAGCATTTT	CASSQTGFFNQPQHF
-	TRBV5-1	TRBD2	TRBJ2-2	TGCGCCAGCAGCAGTCTAGCGGGGGACCACACCGGGGAGCTGTTTTTT	CASSSLAGDHTGELFF
-	TRBV5-4	TRBD2	TRBJ2-7	TGTGCCAGCAGCCCGCGGGGGGCCCCCTACGAGCAGTACTTC	CASSPRGAPYEQYF
-	TRBV5-1	TRBD2	TRBJ2-3	TGCGCCAGCAGACCGAGCGGGGAAGGGGCCACAGATACGCAGTATTTT	CASRPSGEGATDTQYF
-	TRBV11-2	-	TRBJ2-5	TGTGCCAGCAGCTTAGGGCGGGGACTAGAGACCCAGTACTTC	CASSLGRGLETQYF
-	TRBV7-5	-	TRBJ2-4	TGTGCCAGAAGCTTATCTGGAACCGCGGCCCTAGCCAAAAACATTCAGTACTTC	CARSLSGTAALAKNIQYF
-	TRBV7-6	TRBD2	TRBJ2-5	TGTGCCAGCAGCTTAGAGGCTAGCGGGGGTAGGGGGACCCAGTACTTC	CASSLEASGGRGTQYF
-	TRBV4-2	TRBD1	TRBJ1-1	TGTGCCAGCAGCCCAGGACAGGGGTCCGAAGCTTTCTTT	CASSPGQGSEAFF
-	TRBV7-2	-	TRBJ1-5	TGTGCCAGCAGGCCACAGGGAAGATATAGCAATCAGCCCCAGCATTTT	CASRPQGRYSNQPQHF
-	TRBV27	-	TRBJ2-7	TGTGCCAGCAGTTTAAATGGGGCCCGCGAGCAGTACTTC	CASSLNGAREQYF
once	TRBV27	-	TRBJ1-1	TGTGCCAGCAGAAGGGCGGGGAACACTGAAGCTTTCTTT	CASRRAGNTEAFF
-	TRBV5-1	TRBD2	TRBJ2-1	TGCGCCAGCAGCTTGCCGGGGGGGTTGAATGAGCAGTTCTTC	CASSLPGGLNEQFF
-	TRBV3-1/TRBV3-2	TRBD2	TRBJ2-5	TGTGCCCGCCGCCGGCCGCTGGCGGGGGGGGGAAAAGAGACCCAGTACTTC	CARRRPLAGGGKETQYF
-	TRBV7-9	TRBD2	TRBJ2-2	TGTGCCAGCAGCTTGAACCCGGGACTAGCCTCCTTCGGGGAGCTGTTTTTT	CASSLNPGLASFGELFF
-	TRBV4-3	-	TRBJ1-6	TGCGCCAGCAGCCAAGATTTTTGGGAGGGGCCCTTCTTAGATAATTCACCCCTCCACTTT	CASSQDFWEGPFLDNSPLHF
-	TRBV2	-	TRBJ1-1	TGTGCCAGCAGTGAAACCCGACCGGGGAATCCTGAAGCTTTCTTT	CASSETRPGNPEAFF
-	TRBV7-9	-	TRBJ2-1	TGTGCCAGCAGCCTTAGGACAGCCTACAATGAGCAGTTCTTC	CASSLRTAYNEQFF
-	TRBV18	TRBD1	TRBJ2-1	TGTGCCAGCTCACCCCGGCGGCAGGGGGACAGTGAGCAGTTCTTC	CASSPRRQGDSEQFF
-	TRBV19	TRBD1	TRBJ1-2	TGTGCCAGTAGTATACGGGGACAGCGAGGCTATGGCTACACCTTC	CASSIRGQRGYGYTF
-	TRBV6-5	TRBD1	TRBJ1-2	TGTGCCAGCAGTCGACAGGGACCATATGGCTACACCTTC	CASSRQGPYGYTF
-	TRBV6-4	TRBD2	TRBJ2-1	TGTGCCAGCAGTCTGAGGACTAGCGGGGACAATGAGCAGTTCTTC	CASSLRTSGDNEQFF
-	TRBV29-1	-	TRBJ1-1	TGCAGCGTTTCCGGGAGGATGAACACTGAAGCTTTCTTT	CSVSGRMNTEAFF
many	TRBV19	-	TRBJ2-7	TGTGCCAGTAGTCCCACGGGACACAAGAACTACGAGCAGTACTTC	CASSPTGHKNYEQYF
-	TRBV5-5	-	TRBJ1-5	TGTGCCAGCACCCTCTGGTCGGGGAGCAATCAGCCCCAGCATTTT	CASTLWSGSNQPQHF